The clone carrying this TCR beta chain was found a few times. One entry per CDR3 protein, called by TCRdb with MiXCR from the 5' RACE reads. This sample yields tens of thousands of distinct CDR3 sequences, of which 3.5% to 5.5% are seen a single time; 4.5% to 6% belongs to the top ten. This specimen belongs to a study of neurological immune-mediated disorders. Sample time point: longitudinal time-point 3. V shed 5 bases and J shed 10 bases, with 15 bases lying between them. Germline CDR1 is SGHAT and CDR2 is FQNNGV. This CDR3 region has 13 residues. This chain uses TRBV11-2 with TRBJ2-1, with D possibly being TRBD2 (5 bases). Sequencing was carried out using PBMCs. This receptor was taken from a woman in her sixties with multiple sclerosis. The CDR3 region has the DNA TGTGCCAGCAGCCGCCGGACTGGCGGGGAGCAGTTCTTC. Amino acid sequence: CASSRRTGGEQFF. Full variable domain (missing parts from reference TRBV11-2 and TRBJ2-1): EAGVAQSPRYKIIEKRQSVAFWCNPISGHATLYWYQQILGQGPKLLIQFQNNGVVDDSQLPKDRFSAERLKGVDSTLKIQPAKLEDSAVYLCASSRRTGGEQFFGPGTRLTVL.